This T cell receptor (beta chain) originates from a study of blood T cell repertoires in COVID-19. Overall study: Samples of COVID-19 (acute and convalescent) were obtained from the United States, Italy and Spain. The cDNA or gDNA used as material had been derived from T cells, B-cell-depleted T cells, or PBMCs.

Profiled with immunoSEQ multiplex PCR; TCRdb holds only in-frame clones, not every one. The sample records some 270,000 clones, roughly 91% being singletons. Germline-derived CDR1 and CDR2 are SGHNT and YYREEE (reference sequence). Trimming removed 3 bases from V and 3 bases from J, with 9 bases in between. The CDR3 sequence is 13 residues long. Participant-reported clinical history was the basis for cohort assignment. Donors of Cohort 3 who recovered were those that had two negative PCRs, clearance, or symptom resolution. Sequenced input: PBMCs or T cells enriched from blood (not recorded which). The sequence was collected from a woman between 55 and 75 years old who had recovered from COVID-19. V and J are TRBV5-4 and TRBJ2-5; possibly TRBD2 for D (5 bases). The CDR3 nucleotides are TGTGCCAGCAGCTCCCTGGGAGAAGAGACCCAGTACTTC. Its protein product is CASSSLGEETQYF.